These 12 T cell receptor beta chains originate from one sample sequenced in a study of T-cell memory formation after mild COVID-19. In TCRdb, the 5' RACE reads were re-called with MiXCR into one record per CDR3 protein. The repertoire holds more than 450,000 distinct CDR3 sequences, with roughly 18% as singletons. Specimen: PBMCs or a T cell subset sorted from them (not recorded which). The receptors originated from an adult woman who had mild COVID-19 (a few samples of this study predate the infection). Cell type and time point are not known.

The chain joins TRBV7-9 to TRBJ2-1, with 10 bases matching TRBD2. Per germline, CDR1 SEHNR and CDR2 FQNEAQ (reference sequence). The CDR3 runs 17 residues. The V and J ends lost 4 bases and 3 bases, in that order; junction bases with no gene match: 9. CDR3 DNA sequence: TGTGCCAGCAGCTCCGCTAGCGGGAGTTTCTACTACAATGAGCAGTTCTTC. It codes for CASSSASGSFYYNEQFF.

The CDR3 loop reads CASSSDSPSNEKLFF. The CDR3 DNA is TGTGCCAGCAGTTCGGACAGTCCTTCTAATGAAAAACTGTTTTTT. This chain joins TRBV12-3 or TRBV12-4 and TRBJ1-4, with D maybe TRBD1 (6 bases). The V and J ends lost 4 bases and 3 bases respectively, with 12 bases between them. The CDR3 consists of 15 residues.

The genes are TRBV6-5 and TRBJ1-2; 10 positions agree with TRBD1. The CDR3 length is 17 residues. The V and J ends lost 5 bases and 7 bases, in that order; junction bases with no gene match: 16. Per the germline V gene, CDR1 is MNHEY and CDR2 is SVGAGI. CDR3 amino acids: CASSPLTGGAWAAGYTF. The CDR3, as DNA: TGTGCCAGCAGTCCCCTGACAGGGGGCGCCTGGGCTGCTGGCTACACCTTC.

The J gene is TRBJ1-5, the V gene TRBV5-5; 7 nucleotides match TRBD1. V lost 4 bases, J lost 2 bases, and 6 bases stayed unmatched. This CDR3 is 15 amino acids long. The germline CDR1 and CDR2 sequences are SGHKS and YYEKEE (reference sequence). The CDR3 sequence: CASSLQGRGNQPQHF. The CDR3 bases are TGTGCCAGCAGCCTACAGGGGAGGGGCAATCAGCCCCAGCATTTT.

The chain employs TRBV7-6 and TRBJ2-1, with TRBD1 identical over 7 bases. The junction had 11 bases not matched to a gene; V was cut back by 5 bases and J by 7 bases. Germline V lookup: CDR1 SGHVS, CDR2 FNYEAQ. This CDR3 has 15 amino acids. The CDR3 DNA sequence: TGTGCCAGCAGCCGATCAGGGGGAAGGAGGAATGAGCAGTTCTTC. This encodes CASSRSGGRRNEQFF.

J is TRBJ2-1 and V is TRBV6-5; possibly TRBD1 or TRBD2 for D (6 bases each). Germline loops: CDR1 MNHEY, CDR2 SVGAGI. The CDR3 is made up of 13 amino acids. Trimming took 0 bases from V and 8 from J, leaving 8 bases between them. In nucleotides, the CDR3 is TGTGCCAGCAGTTACTCAGGGGGGCATGAGCAGTTCTTC. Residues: CASSYSGGHEQFF.

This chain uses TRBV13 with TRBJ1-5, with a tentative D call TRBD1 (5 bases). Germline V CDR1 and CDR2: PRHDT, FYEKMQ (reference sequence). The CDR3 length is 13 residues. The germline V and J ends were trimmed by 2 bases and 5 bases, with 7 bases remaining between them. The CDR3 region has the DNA TGTGCCAGCAGCTTAACAGGACATCAGCCCCAGCATTTT. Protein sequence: CASSLTGHQPQHF.

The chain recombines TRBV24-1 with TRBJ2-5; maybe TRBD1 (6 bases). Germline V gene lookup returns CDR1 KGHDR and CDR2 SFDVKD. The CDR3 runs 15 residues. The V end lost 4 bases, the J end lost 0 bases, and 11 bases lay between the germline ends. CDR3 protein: CATSEPDRNQETQYF. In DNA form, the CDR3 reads TGTGCCACCAGTGAACCGGACAGAAACCAAGAGACCCAGTACTTC.

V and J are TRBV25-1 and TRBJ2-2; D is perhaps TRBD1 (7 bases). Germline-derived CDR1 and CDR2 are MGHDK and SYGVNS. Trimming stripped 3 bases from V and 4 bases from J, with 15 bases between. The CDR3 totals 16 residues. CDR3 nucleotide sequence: TGTGCCAGCAGTGATTCCAGGGGGGCAGGCACCGGGGAGCTGTTTTTT. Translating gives CASSDSRGAGTGELFF.

In DNA form, the CDR3 reads TGCGCCAGCAGCCCTGGATGGGGACAGGGAATTGAGGACGAGCAGTACTTC. Translating it yields CASSPGWGQGIEDEQYF. The chain carries TRBV5-1 and TRBJ2-7; TRBD1 matches 9 bases. The CDR3 is 17 residues long. Germline V gene sequence: CDR1 SGHRS, CDR2 YFSETQ. With 4 bases clipped from V and 5 bases from J, the junction kept 16 bases outside the gene matches.

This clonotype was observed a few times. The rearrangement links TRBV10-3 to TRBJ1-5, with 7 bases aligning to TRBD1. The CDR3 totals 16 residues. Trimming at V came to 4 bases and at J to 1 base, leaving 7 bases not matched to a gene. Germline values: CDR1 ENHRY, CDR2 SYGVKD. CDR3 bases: TGTGCCATCAGTGCTACCTCAGGGGGGAGCAATCAGCCCCAGCATTTT. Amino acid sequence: CAISATSGGSNQPQHF.

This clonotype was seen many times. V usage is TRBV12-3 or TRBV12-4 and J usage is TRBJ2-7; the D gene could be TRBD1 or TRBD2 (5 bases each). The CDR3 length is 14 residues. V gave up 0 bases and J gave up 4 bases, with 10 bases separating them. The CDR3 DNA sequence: TGTGCCAGCAGTTTAGCTATTTGGGGGTACGAGCAGTACTTC. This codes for CASSLAIWGYEQYF.